Listed below are T cell receptor beta chains from one sample, sequenced in a study of neurological immune-mediated disorders. TCRdb called the 5' RACE reads again in MiXCR, with one record for every CDR3 protein. The table records 50,000 to 80,000 distinct CDR3 sequences, less than 5.5% of them present only once. What was sequenced was PBMCs. Receptor source: a man aged 25-45 years with multiple sclerosis. The CDR3 runs from the conserved cysteine through the conserved F or W. The order of the fields is clone size, CDR3 length, V gene, D gene, J gene, CDR3 protein, CDR3 DNA. The D gene is left open where the match is weak. Some rows have no size entry. The others give once, few or many, or a class for an expanded clone.

>NA|17|TRBV5-4|TRBD2|TRBJ2-7
CASSSGLAKSLPYEQYF
TGTGCCAGCAGCTCCGGACTAGCCAAGTCTCTCCCCTACGAGCAGTACTTC
>many|13|TRBV7-8|NA|TRBJ1-1
CASSQAVNTEAFF
TGTGCCAGCAGTCAGGCGGTGAACACTGAAGCTTTCTTT
>many|16|TRBV7-9|NA|TRBJ1-1
CASSLVYGVMNTEAFF
TGTGCCAGCAGCTTAGTTTACGGGGTCATGAACACTGAAGCTTTCTTT
>NA|14|TRBV12-3/TRBV12-4|NA|TRBJ1-2
CASNRGGWDYGYTF
TGTGCCAGCAATCGAGGGGGATGGGACTATGGCTACACCTTC
>many|15|TRBV20-1|NA|TRBJ1-3
CSARRSRAEGNTIYF
TGCAGTGCTAGACGGAGCAGGGCGGAGGGAAACACCATATATTTT
>many|14|TRBV20-1|NA|TRBJ2-5
CSARDLATQETQYF
TGCAGTGCTAGAGATCTGGCAACACAAGAGACCCAGTACTTC
>many|13|TRBV7-9|NA|TRBJ1-2
CASSFGQFYGYTF
TGTGCCAGCAGCTTTGGGCAGTTCTATGGCTACACCTTC
>few|16|TRBV7-8|NA|TRBJ1-5
CASSLRPVADNQPQHF
TGTGCCAGCAGCTTGAGACCCGTGGCAGACAATCAGCCCCAGCATTTT
>few|15|TRBV4-1|NA|TRBJ1-1
CASSHSGGRNTEAFF
TGCGCCAGCAGCCACTCAGGAGGAAGGAACACTGAAGCTTTCTTT
>many|15|TRBV4-1|NA|TRBJ2-4
CASSQPGVAKNIQYF
TGCGCCAGCAGCCAGCCAGGGGTCGCCAAAAACATTCAGTACTTC
>many|14|TRBV20-1|TRBD1|TRBJ1-2
CSAGWTGRNYGYTF
TGCAGTGCGGGGTGGACAGGGAGGAACTATGGCTACACCTTC
>many|15|TRBV10-2|NA|TRBJ1-5
CASSESMNSNQPQHF
TGCGCCAGCAGTGAGTCGATGAATAGCAATCAGCCCCAGCATTTT
>NA|13|TRBV4-1|TRBD1|TRBJ2-1
CASSPNRGNEQFF
TGCGCCAGCAGCCCCAACAGGGGCAATGAGCAGTTCTTC
>many|14|TRBV20-1|TRBD2|TRBJ2-3
CSARGLDITDTQYF
TGCAGTGCTAGGGGACTAGATATCACAGATACGCAGTATTTT
>many|16|TRBV4-1|TRBD1|TRBJ2-2
CASSPNGQGLTGELFF
TGCGCCAGCAGTCCTAACGGACAGGGCCTCACCGGGGAGCTGTTTTTT
>few|20|TRBV2|TRBD1|TRBJ2-7
CASRLGFSNRGLRLSYEQYF
TGTGCCAGCAGACTTGGCTTCTCGAACAGGGGGCTAAGGTTGTCCTACGAGCAGTACTTC
>few|14|TRBV4-2|NA|TRBJ2-7
CASSQGGTTWEQYF
TGTGCCAGCAGCCAAGGCGGGACAACCTGGGAGCAGTACTTC
>many|14|TRBV6-1|NA|TRBJ2-7
CASSEVGGGWEQYF
TGTGCCAGCAGTGAAGTAGGAGGAGGATGGGAGCAGTACTTC
>many|15|TRBV11-2|NA|TRBJ1-1
CASSPHPGGNTEAFF
TGTGCCAGCAGCCCCCACCCGGGAGGGAACACTGAAGCTTTCTTT
>few|15|TRBV5-1|NA|TRBJ1-1
CASSLETMKNTEAFF
TGCGCCAGCAGCTTGGAAACGATGAAGAACACTGAAGCTTTCTTT
>medium-sized|17|TRBV3-1|TRBD2|TRBJ2-5
CASSQDKSGGSLETQYF
TGTGCCAGCAGCCAAGATAAGAGCGGGGGCTCTTTGGAGACCCAGTACTTC